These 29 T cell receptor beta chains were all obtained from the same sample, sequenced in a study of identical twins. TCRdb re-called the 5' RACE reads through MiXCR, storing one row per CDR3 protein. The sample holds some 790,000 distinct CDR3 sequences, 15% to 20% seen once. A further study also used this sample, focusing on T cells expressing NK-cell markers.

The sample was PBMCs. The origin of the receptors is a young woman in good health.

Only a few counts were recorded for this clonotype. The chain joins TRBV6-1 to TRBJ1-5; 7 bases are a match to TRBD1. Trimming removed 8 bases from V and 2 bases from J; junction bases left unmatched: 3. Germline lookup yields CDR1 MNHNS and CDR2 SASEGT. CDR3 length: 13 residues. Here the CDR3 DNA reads TGTGCCAGCCATGGGACAGGCAATCAGCCCCAGCATTTT. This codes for CASHGTGNQPQHF.

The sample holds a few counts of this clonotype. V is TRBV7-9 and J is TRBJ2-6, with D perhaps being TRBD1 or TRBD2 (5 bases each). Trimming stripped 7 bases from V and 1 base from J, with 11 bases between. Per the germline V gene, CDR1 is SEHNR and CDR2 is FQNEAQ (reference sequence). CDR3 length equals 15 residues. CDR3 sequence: CASTSWGSGANVLTF. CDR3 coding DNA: TGTGCCAGCACTAGTTGGGGGTCTGGGGCCAACGTCCTGACTTTC.

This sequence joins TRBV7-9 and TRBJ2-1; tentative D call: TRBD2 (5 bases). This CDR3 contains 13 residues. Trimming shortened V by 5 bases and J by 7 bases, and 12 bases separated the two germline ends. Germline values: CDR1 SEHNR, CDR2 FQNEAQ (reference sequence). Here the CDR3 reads CASSPEGRNEQFF. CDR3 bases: TGTGCCAGCAGCCCTGAGGGTCGGAATGAGCAGTTCTTC.

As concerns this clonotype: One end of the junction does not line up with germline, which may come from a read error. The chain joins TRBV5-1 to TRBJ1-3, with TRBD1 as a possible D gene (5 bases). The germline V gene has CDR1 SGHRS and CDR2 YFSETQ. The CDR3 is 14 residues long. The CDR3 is CASSPGGTHGEDHF. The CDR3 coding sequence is TGCGCCAGCAGCCCTGGGGGGACCCACGGTGAGGATCATTTT.

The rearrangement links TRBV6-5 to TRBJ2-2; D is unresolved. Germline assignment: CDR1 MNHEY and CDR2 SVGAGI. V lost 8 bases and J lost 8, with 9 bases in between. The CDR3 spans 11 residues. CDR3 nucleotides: TGTGCCAGCGGATTCTCGGGGGAGCTGTTTTTT. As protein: CASGFSGELFF.

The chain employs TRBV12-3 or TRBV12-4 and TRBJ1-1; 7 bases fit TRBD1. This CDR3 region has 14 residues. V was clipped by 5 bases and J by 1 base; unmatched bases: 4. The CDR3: CASSAGQSNTEAFF. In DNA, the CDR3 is TGTGCCAGCAGTGCGGGACAGTCGAACACTGAAGCTTTCTTT.

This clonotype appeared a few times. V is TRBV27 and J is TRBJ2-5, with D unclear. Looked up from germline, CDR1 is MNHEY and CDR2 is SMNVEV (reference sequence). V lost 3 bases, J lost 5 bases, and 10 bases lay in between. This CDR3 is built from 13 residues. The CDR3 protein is CASSFDRLETQYF. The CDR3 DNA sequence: TGTGCCAGCAGTTTCGACCGCCTGGAGACCCAGTACTTC.

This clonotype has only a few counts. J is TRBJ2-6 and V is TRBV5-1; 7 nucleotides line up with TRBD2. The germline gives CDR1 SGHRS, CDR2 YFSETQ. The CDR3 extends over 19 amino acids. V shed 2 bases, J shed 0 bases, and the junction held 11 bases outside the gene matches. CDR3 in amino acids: CASSLLPKRGNSGANVLTF. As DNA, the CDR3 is TGCGCCAGCAGCTTACTCCCTAAGCGGGGAAACTCTGGGGCCAACGTCCTGACTTTC.

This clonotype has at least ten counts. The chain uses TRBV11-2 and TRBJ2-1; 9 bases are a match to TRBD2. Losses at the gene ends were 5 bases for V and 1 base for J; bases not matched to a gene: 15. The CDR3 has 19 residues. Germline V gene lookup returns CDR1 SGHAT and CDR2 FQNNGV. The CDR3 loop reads CASSRPSGKYYGSYNEQFF. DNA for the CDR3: TGTGCCAGCAGCCGTCCTAGCGGGAAGTATTATGGGTCCTACAATGAGCAGTTCTTC.

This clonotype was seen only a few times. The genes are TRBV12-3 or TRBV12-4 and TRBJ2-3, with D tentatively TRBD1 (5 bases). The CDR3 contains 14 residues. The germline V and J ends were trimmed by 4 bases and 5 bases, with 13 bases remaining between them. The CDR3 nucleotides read TGTGCCAGCAGTTCCCCCGGACACGAAGATACGCAGTATTTT. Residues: CASSSPGHEDTQYF.

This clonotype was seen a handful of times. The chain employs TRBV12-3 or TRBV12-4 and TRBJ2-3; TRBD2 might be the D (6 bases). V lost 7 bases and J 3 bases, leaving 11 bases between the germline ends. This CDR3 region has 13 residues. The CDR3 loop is CASTASGTDTQYF. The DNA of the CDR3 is TGTGCCAGCACCGCGAGCGGGACAGATACGCAGTATTTT.

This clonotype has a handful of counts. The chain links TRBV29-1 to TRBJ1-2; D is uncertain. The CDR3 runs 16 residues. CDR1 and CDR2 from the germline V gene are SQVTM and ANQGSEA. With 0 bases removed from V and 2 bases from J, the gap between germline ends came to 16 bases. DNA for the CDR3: TGCAGCGTTGAAGATGCAGTCTTAGGATGGAACTATGGCTACACCTTC. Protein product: CSVEDAVLGWNYGYTF.

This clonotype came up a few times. CDR3 in DNA: TGTGCCAGCAGTTACCCGGGCAGAAACAACTATGGCTACACCTTC. Translation gives CASSYPGRNNYGYTF. The chain couples TRBV12-3 or TRBV12-4 to TRBJ1-2; no definite D call. The CDR3 is 15 amino acids. Between the trimmed V and J ends, which lost 4 bases and 2 bases, there was a span of 14 bases.

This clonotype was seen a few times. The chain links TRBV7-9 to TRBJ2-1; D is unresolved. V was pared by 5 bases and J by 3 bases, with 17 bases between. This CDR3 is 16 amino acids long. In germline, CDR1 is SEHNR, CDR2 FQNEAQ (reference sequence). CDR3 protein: CASSQGWANLYNEQFF. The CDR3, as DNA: TGTGCCAGCAGCCAAGGCTGGGCCAATCTCTACAATGAGCAGTTCTTC.

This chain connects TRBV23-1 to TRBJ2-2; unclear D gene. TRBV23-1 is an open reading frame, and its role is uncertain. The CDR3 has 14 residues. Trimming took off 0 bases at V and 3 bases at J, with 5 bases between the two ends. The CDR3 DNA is TGCGCCAGCAGTCAATCGTCCCACACCGGGGAGCTGTTTTTT. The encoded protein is CASSQSSHTGELFF.

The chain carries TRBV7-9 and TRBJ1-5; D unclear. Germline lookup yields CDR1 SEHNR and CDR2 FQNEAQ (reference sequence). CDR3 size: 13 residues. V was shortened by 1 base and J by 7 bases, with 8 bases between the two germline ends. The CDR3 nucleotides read TGTGCCAGCAGCTTAGTAGGCGGACAGCCCCAGCATTTT. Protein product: CASSLVGGQPQHF.

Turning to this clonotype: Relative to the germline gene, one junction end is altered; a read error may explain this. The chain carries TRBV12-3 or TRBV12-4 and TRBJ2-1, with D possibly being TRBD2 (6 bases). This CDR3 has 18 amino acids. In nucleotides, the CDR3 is TGTGCCTGCAGTTTTGACATTCTGGGAGGTGGTGGTCTCCTAGACCAGGTCTTC. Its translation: CACSFDILGGGGLLDQVF.

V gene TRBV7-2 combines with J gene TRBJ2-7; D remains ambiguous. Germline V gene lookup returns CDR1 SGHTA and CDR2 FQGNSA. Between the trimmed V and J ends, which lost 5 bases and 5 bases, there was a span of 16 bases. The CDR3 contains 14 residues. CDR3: CASSLLHAEHEQYF. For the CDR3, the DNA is TGTGCCAGCAGCCTACTCCATGCTGAACACGAGCAGTACTTC. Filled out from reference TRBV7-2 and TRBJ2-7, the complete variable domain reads GAGVSQSPSNKVTEKGKDVELRCDPISGHTALYWYRQSLGQGLEFLIYFQGNSAPDKSGLPSDRFSAERTGGSVSTLTIQRTQQEDSAVYLCASSLLHAEHEQYFGPGTRLTVT.

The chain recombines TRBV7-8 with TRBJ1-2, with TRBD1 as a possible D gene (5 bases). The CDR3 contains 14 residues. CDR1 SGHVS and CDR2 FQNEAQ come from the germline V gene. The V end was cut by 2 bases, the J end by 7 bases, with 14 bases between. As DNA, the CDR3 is TGTGCCAGCAGCTTATGGGACGGGTTGAGTGGCTACACCTTC. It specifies CASSLWDGLSGYTF.

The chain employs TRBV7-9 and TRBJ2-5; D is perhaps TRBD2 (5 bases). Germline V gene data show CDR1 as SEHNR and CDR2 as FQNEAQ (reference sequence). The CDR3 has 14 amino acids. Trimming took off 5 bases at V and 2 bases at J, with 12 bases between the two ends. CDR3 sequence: CASSGSTTQETQYF. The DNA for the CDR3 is TGTGCCAGCAGCGGCTCGACTACACAAGAGACCCAGTACTTC. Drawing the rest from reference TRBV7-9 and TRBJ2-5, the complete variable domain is DTGVSQNPRHKITKRGQNVTFRCDPISEHNRLYWYRQTLGQGPEFLTYFQNEAQLEKSRLLSDRFSAERPKGSFSTLEIQRTEQGDSAMYLCASSGSTTQETQYFGPGTRLLVL.

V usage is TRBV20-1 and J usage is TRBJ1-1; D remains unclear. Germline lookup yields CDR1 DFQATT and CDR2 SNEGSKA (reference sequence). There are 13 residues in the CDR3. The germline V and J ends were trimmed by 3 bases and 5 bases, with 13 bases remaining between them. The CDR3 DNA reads TGCAGTGCTAGCCTGGGCCCCGGGACTGAAGCTTTCTTT. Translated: CSASLGPGTEAFF.

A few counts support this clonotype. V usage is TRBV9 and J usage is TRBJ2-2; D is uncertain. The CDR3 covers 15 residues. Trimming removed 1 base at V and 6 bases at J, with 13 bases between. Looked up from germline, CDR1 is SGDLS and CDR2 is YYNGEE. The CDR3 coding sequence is TGTGCCAGCAGCGTACAGCGTCGGTTGTCCGGGGAGCTGTTTTTT. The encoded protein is CASSVQRRLSGELFF.

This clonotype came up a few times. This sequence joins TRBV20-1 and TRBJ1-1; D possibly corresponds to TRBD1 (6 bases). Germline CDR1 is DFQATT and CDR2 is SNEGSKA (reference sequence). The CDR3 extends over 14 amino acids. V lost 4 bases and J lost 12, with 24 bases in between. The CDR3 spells CSAKSLRGYAETFF. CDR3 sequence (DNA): TGCAGTGCTAAAAGCTTGAGGGGGTACGCTGAGACTTTCTTT.

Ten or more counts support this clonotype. The CDR3 nucleotides read TGTGCCAGCAGTTTGGGGCGGATTGAAGCTTTCTTT. Translated, it gives CASSLGRIEAFF. The chain joins TRBV12-3 or TRBV12-4 to TRBJ1-1; D might be TRBD1 (5 bases). CDR3 length: 12 amino acids. Trimming shortened V by 3 bases and J by 7 bases, and 9 bases separated the two germline ends.

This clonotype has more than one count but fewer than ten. The CDR3 here is CSVNGDRAVRETQYF. CDR3 nucleotides: TGCAGCGTTAACGGAGACAGAGCTGTACGAGAGACCCAGTACTTC. V and J are TRBV29-1 and TRBJ2-5; maybe TRBD1 (5 bases). V shed 5 bases and J shed 4 bases, with 20 bases lying between them. The length of the CDR3 is 15 residues. Looked up from germline, CDR1 is SQVTM and CDR2 is ANQGSEA.

Written as DNA, the CDR3 is TGCAGTGTCCCGGGACTAGCGGGAGTCGAGCAGTACTTC. Its protein product is CSVPGLAGVEQYF. The genes are TRBV20-1 and TRBJ2-7; 14 nucleotides align to TRBD2. V was pared by 7 bases and J by 6 bases, with 5 bases of the junction left unmatched. Germline CDR1 is DFQATT and CDR2 is SNEGSKA (reference sequence). There are 13 residues in the CDR3.

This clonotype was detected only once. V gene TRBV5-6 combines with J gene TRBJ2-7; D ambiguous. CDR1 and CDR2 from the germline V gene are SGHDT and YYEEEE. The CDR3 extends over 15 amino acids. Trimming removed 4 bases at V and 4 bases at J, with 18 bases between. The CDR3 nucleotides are TGTGCCAGCAGCCCGCGACCGAGTCCTAATTACGAGCAGTACTTC. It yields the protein CASSPRPSPNYEQYF.

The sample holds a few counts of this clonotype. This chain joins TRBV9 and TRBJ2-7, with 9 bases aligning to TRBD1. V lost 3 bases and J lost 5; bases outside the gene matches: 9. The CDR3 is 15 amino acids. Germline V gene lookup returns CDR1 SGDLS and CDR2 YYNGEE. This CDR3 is CASSAGGQGKNEQYF. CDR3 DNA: TGTGCCAGCAGCGCCGGAGGACAGGGGAAGAACGAGCAGTACTTC.

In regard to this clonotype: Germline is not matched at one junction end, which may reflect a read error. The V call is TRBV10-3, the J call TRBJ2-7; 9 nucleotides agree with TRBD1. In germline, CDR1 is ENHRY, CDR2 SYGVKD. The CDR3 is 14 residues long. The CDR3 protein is CAIRPGQGSSEQYF. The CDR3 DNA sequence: TGTGCCATCAGGCCGGGACAGGGTTCCTCCGAGCAGTACTTC.